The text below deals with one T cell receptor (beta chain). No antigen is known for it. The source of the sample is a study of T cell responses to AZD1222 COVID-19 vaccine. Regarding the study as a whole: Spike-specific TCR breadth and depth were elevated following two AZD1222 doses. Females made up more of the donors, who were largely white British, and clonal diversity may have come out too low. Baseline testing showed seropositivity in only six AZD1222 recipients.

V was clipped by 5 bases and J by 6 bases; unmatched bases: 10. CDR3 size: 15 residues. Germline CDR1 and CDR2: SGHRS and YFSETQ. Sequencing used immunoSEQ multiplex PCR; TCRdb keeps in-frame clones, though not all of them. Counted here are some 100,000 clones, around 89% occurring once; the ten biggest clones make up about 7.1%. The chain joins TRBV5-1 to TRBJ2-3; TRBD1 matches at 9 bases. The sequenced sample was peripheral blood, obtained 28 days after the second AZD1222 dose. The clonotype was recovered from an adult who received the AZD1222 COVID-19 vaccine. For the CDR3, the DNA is TGCGCCAGCAGTTCACAGGGGGCACGAGAGGATACGCAGTATTTT. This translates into CASSSQGAREDTQYF.